This is a list of T cell receptor beta chains from one sample in a study of T cell repertoires in ileal Crohn's disease. Using immunoSEQ multiplex PCR, the repertoire was profiled, and TCRdb retains in-frame clones only, with some absent. The repertoire holds thousands of clones, about two thirds seen once, with about 9.3% in the top ten. The specimen was ileal tissue. These TCRs come from an adult with Crohn's disease. CDR3s include the opening cysteine and the closing phenylalanine or tryptophan. D genes are given only for firm matches. Size is omitted from some rows. Given values are once, few, many or a class for expanded clones.

length,V,size,D,J,DNA,CDR3
15,TRBV28,.,.,TRBJ1-3,TGTGCCAGCAGTCTTGTCGAGAATGTGAGAAACACCATATATTTT,CASSLVENVRNTIYF
15,TRBV11-3,.,.,TRBJ2-7,TGTGCCAGCAGCTTAGTAGGAGGGGGCGTTTCCGAGCAGTACTTC,CASSLVGGGVSEQYF
11,TRBV30,.,.,TRBJ1-1,TGTGCCCGGGCGGAGGTTCGCGGGGCTTTCTTT,CARAEVRGAFF
13,TRBV5-5,few,.,TRBJ1-1,TGTGCCAGCAGCTTGGGTCCCTCCCTTGAAGCTTTCTTT,CASSLGPSLEAFF
14,TRBV18,.,TRBD2,TRBJ2-3,TGTGCCAGCTCACCGGCGGGAGTGACAGATACGCAGTATTTT,CASSPAGVTDTQYF
16,TRBV6-6,.,TRBD1,TRBJ2-3,TGTGCCAGCAGGTCCTCTACAGGGGGCCGCACAGATACGCAGTATTTT,CASRSSTGGRTDTQYF
14,TRBV5-1,.,TRBD2,TRBJ2-1,TGCGCCAGCAGCTTGGAGCTAGCGGGGGAGGAGTGGTTCTTC,CASSLELAGEEWFF
15,TRBV15,.,.,TRBJ2-5,TGTGCCACCAGCAGAGTCGGCCCTAGTAGGGAGACCCAGTACTTC,CATSRVGPSRETQYF
17,TRBV28,.,.,TRBJ1-5,TGTGCCAGCAGTTTATCAAGCCTCCGTGCTCAGGGACAGCCCCAGCATTTT,CASSLSSLRAQGQPQHF
14,TRBV11-2,.,TRBD1,TRBJ1-6,TGTGCCAGCAGCCGGGACAGAGATAATTCACCCCTCCACTTT,CASSRDRDNSPLHF
12,TRBV30,.,.,TRBJ2-7,TGTGCCTGGAGTGCAAGGGGTTACGAGCAGTACTTC,CAWSARGYEQYF
13,TRBV10-2,.,TRBD1,TRBJ2-7,TGCGCCAGCAGTGACCAACAGGGGAACGAGCAGTACTTC,CASSDQQGNEQYF
15,TRBV5-4,few,TRBD2,TRBJ2-2,TGTGCCAGCAGCTTGGGAAGCGGGGTCACCGGGGAGCTGTTTTTT,CASSLGSGVTGELFF
15,TRBV6-6,.,.,TRBJ1-1,TGTGCCAGCAGTTCCTCCACCCCGCAGGGGACTGAAGCTTTCTTT,CASSSSTPQGTEAFF